The T cell receptor (beta chain) described here comes from a study of blood T cell repertoires in COVID-19. Study details: In each case, the material was cDNA or gDNA derived from T cells, B-cell-depleted T cells, or PBMCs.

Produced via immunoSEQ multiplex PCR; TCRdb's table is partial and in-frame only. Of about 220,000 clones listed, over 75% were seen once; the top ten hold 3% to 4%. J gave up 1 base and V 4 bases, and 10 bases lay outside the gene matches. In germline, CDR1 is MNHGY, CDR2 SAAAGT. This CDR3 is 17 amino acids long. V gene TRBV6-8 combines with J gene TRBJ1-1; 9 bases are shared with TRBD1. The clonotype originates from a woman aged 55-70 years who had recovered from COVID-19. The sample consisted of PBMCs or T cells enriched from blood (not recorded which). CDR3 sequence: CASSSLFRDRENTEAFF. In nucleotides, the CDR3 is TGTGCCAGCAGTTCCCTATTCCGGGACAGGGAGAACACTGAAGCTTTCTTT.